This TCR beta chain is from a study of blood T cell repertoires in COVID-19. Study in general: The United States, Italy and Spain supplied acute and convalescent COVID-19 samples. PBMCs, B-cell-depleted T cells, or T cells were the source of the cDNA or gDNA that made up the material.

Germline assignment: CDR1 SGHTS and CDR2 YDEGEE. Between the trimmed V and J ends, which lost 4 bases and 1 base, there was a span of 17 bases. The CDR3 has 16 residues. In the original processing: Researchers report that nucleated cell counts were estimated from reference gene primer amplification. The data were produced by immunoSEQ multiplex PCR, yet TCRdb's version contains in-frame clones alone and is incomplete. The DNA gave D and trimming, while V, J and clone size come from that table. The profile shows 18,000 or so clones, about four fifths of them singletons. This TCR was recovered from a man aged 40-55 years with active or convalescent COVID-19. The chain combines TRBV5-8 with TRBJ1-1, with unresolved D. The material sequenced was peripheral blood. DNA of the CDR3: TGTGCCAGCAGCCCGTCGAGATTTCGAAAGAACACTGAAGCTTTCTTT. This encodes CASSPSRFRKNTEAFF.